The subject of this entry is one T cell receptor beta chain. CDR1 and CDR2 from the germline V gene are GTSNPN and SVGIG (reference sequence). The CDR3 loop spans 14 amino acids. V was trimmed by 0 bases and J by 0 bases, leaving 9 bases between them. TCRdb's table, derived via immunoSEQ multiplex PCR, lists solely in-frame clones and lacks some. The sample lists over 70,000 clones, roughly 92% occurring once. The data derive from a study of technical replicates of blood from several donors. The clonotype was recovered from a human donor in good health. The sample comprised T cells isolated from PBMCs. V gene TRBV30 combines with J gene TRBJ2-7; possibly TRBD2 for D (5 bases). CDR3 in amino acids: CAWSVLGLSYEQYF. The CDR3, as DNA: TGTGCCTGGAGTGTACTAGGGCTCTCCTACGAGCAGTACTTC. The full variable domain, with the rest looked up from reference TRBV30 and TRBJ2-7, is SQTIHQWPATLVQPVGSPLSLECTVEGTSNPNLYWYRQAAGRGLQLLFYSVGIGQISSEVPQNLSASRPQDRQFILSSKKLLLSDSGFYLCAWSVLGLSYEQYFGPGTRLTVT.